This T cell receptor beta chain derives from a study of identical twins. Study-level findings and limits: Cord blood's abundant beta clonotypes had fewer insertions, unlike memory repertoires.

On this clonotype itself: The antigen is not known.

CDR3 length: 14 amino acids. V lost 1 base and J 10 bases, leaving 11 bases between the germline ends. The germline CDR1 and CDR2 sequences are SGHAT and FQNNGV. TCRdb re-analysed the 5' RACE reads in MiXCR, keeping a single row per CDR3 protein. This sample has 750,000 to 950,000 distinct CDR3 sequences, with about 12% found just once. In addition, the sample was reused for a study of yellow fever vaccine responses in identical twins.

The receptor comes from a woman in her late teens or twenties in good health. V and J are TRBV11-2 and TRBJ1-6; D not resolved. Sequencing input: PBMCs. The CDR3, as DNA: TGTGCCAGCAGCTTAGTAGGAGGTGGCTCACCCCTCCACTTT. It specifies CASSLVGGGSPLHF.